What follows are 28 T cell receptor beta chains derived from one specimen sequenced in a study of T cells in Graves' hyperthyroidism and ophthalmopathy. Amplified TCR beta CDR3 regions came from RNA transcripts. RT-PCR in the first round (using the HTBI primer set) targeted the TCR CDR3. TCRdb redid the calling of the multiplex PCR reads with MiXCR, one entry per CDR3 protein. The sample lists roughly 570,000 distinct CDR3 sequences, about 43% occurring once. Sequencing was done on a sample of peripheral blood or thyroid tissue (not recorded which). The receptors stem from an adult woman with Graves' disease, either hyperthyroidism or ophthalmopathy (not recorded which).

In its sample, this clonotype was seen many times. The V gene is TRBV14, the J gene TRBJ2-2, with D possibly called TRBD1 or TRBD2 (6 bases each). Germline values: CDR1 SGHDN, CDR2 FVKESK. The CDR3 spans 16 residues. The V and J ends lost 0 bases and 2 bases respectively, with 10 bases between them. The CDR3 protein is CASSQEGGHNTGELFF. The CDR3 nucleotides are TGTGCCAGCAGCCAAGAGGGGGGACATAACACCGGGGAGCTGTTTTTT.

Many counts were recorded for this clonotype. The CDR3: CASSYRQGNTEAFF. CDR3 sequence (DNA): TGTGCCAGCAGTTACCGACAGGGAAACACTGAAGCTTTCTTT. The V call is TRBV6-1, the J call TRBJ1-1, with 7 bases aligning to TRBD1. This CDR3 is 14 amino acids long. After removal of 5 bases from V and 2 bases from J, the junction contained 5 bases not matched to a gene. Germline assignment: CDR1 MNHNS and CDR2 SASEGT.

On this clonotype: Without the conserved terminal phenylalanine or tryptophan, this CDR3 likely stems from a read error. The chain has TRBV7-2 and TRBJ1-2, with TRBD1 matching 8 bases. The CDR3 has 15 residues. Per germline, CDR1 SGHTA and CDR2 FQGNSA. V was pared by 2 bases and J by 4 bases, with 6 bases of the junction left unmatched. CDR3 nucleotides: TGTGCCAGCAGCTTAAGACAGGGGCCCCTCTATGGCTACACCGTC. It specifies CASSLRQGPLYGYTV.

The chain carries TRBV7-9 and TRBJ2-5; D is possibly TRBD1 or TRBD2 (5 bases each). Germline values: CDR1 SEHNR, CDR2 FQNEAQ (reference sequence). This CDR3 comprises 12 residues. DNA of the CDR3: TGTGCTATGGGACGGCCCAGGGAGACCCAGTACTTC. This gives the protein CAMGRPRETQYF.

CDR3 region: CASSDGRRGNTIYF. In DNA form, the CDR3 reads TGTGCCAGCAGTGACGGACGGAGGGGAAACACCATATATTTT. The V call is TRBV2, the J call TRBJ1-3; D ambiguous. This CDR3 is built from 14 residues. Germline CDR1 is SNHLY and CDR2 is FYNNEI. Trimming cost V 3 bases and J 4 bases, with 10 bases left between them.

This clonotype was seen only a few times. This chain joins TRBV6-5 and TRBJ2-7; D is unclear. V was clipped by 8 bases and J by 3 bases, with 11 bases between them. The CDR3 is 12 amino acids. Germline V lookup: CDR1 MNHEY, CDR2 SVGAGI. Here the CDR3 DNA reads TGTGCCAGCCGAGGCAGATTCTACGAGCAGTACTTC. This sequence encodes CASRGRFYEQYF.

The table lists this clonotype with many counts. V and J are TRBV5-6 and TRBJ2-7; the D gene is possibly TRBD2 (6 bases). The length of the CDR3 is 19 residues. V lost 3 bases and J lost 2, with 27 bases in between. Germline CDR1 and CDR2: SGHDT and YYEEEE. The CDR3 DNA reads TGTGCCAGCAGCTGGTGGAACCGGGGCGCGGAGGGATGGCCCTACGAGCAGTACTTC. The encoded protein is CASSWWNRGAEGWPYEQYF.

The chain links TRBV15 to TRBJ1-3; D is unclear. V lost 5 bases, J lost 0 bases, and 11 bases lay in between. Germline V gene lookup returns CDR1 LNHNV and CDR2 YYDKDF (reference sequence). CDR3 length: 15 amino acids. The CDR3 region is CATSGKRYSGNTIYF. The CDR3 DNA sequence: TGTGCCACCAGCGGGAAACGATACTCTGGAAACACCATATATTTT.

In this sample, this clonotype turned up a few times. This sequence joins TRBV4-1 and TRBJ2-7; 11 bases match TRBD2. CDR3 length equals 16 residues. Trimming removed 1 base from V and 0 bases from J; junction bases left unmatched: 2. CDR1 is MGHRA, CDR2 YSYEKL, per germline. In nucleotides, the CDR3 is TGCGCCAGCAGCCAAGTAGCGGGAGGGGGCTCCTACGAGCAGTACTTC. Its translation is CASSQVAGGGSYEQYF.

The chain is built from TRBV20-1 and TRBJ1-3, with D hard to call. The CDR3 covers 16 residues. V was shortened by 1 base and J by 0 bases, with 13 bases between the two germline ends. Germline V gives CDR1 DFQATT, CDR2 SNEGSKA (reference sequence). The CDR3 DNA reads TGCAGTGCTAGAGGGGTAGGGAAGGACTCTGGAAACACCATATATTTT. This codes for CSARGVGKDSGNTIYF.

As for this clonotype: A read error may produce the germline difference seen at one junction end. This sequence joins TRBV7-9 and TRBJ1-6, with 9 nucleotides matching TRBD1. The CDR3 is 17 residues long. Germline V gives CDR1 SEHNR, CDR2 FQNEAQ (reference sequence). CDR3 nucleotide sequence: TGTGCCAGCAGCTCCAGTCCCGGGACAGGGTATAACTCACCCCTCCACTTT. It specifies CASSSSPGTGYNSPLHF.

This clonotype appeared a single time. The CDR3, as DNA: TGTGCCAGCAAGGTAGCGGGGGACAATGAGCAGTTCTTC. Its translation is CASKVAGDNEQFF. V usage is TRBV2 and J usage is TRBJ2-7; 9 bases align to TRBD2. The J call may be in error: the DNA end matches TRBJ2-1 better. Germline V gene lookup returns CDR1 SNHLY and CDR2 FYNNEI. The CDR3 has 13 residues.

The chain links TRBV10-3 to TRBJ2-5; maybe TRBD2 (5 bases). The germline V gene has CDR1 ENHRY and CDR2 SYGVKD. V lost 3 bases to trimming and J lost 5 bases, with 25 bases between them. The CDR3 length is 18 residues. The CDR3 protein is CAISDPLRAAIAKETQYF. The CDR3 DNA reads as TGTGCCATCAGTGATCCTCTGAGGGCGGCAATCGCGAAGGAGACCCAGTACTTC.

The V call is TRBV29-1, the J call TRBJ1-2; 7 bases line up with TRBD1. V was clipped by 5 bases and J by 6 bases; unmatched bases: 9. The V gene's germline CDR1 is SQVTM and CDR2 ANQGSEA. This CDR3 spans 13 amino acids. CDR3 DNA sequence: TGCAGCGTTCCAGGGGGGGCGGGTGATGGCTACACCTTC. Translated: CSVPGGAGDGYTF.

In the case of this clonotype: This may come from a read error, since a much larger clone is one base off. The genes are TRBV27 and TRBJ2-7, with TRBD2 matching 11 bases. CDR1 and CDR2 from the germline V gene are MNHEY and SMNVEV (reference sequence). The CDR3 has 16 residues. CDR3 in DNA: TGTGCCGGCAGTTCCCTTGGGACTAGCGGAAGCTACGAGCAGTACTTC. Translated: CAGSSLGTSGSYEQYF.

V usage is TRBV7-2 and J usage is TRBJ2-7; D unresolved. Trimming shortened V by 4 bases and J by 3 bases, and 13 bases separated the two germline ends. CDR1 and CDR2 (germline): SGHTA, FQGNSA. This CDR3 spans 14 amino acids. Here the CDR3 reads CASSSYYRSYEQYF. CDR3 coding DNA: TGTGCCAGCAGCTCCTACTACCGGAGCTACGAGCAGTACTTC.

This clonotype was recorded at least ten times. The gene calls are TRBV12-3 or TRBV12-4 and TRBJ1-3; D ambiguous. V was clipped by 3 bases and J by 8 bases, with 8 bases between them. The CDR3 is made up of 12 amino acids. CDR3 loop: CASSFSGDTIYF. CDR3 in DNA: TGTGCCAGCAGTTTTTCCGGAGACACCATATATTTT.

This chain connects TRBV7-3 to TRBJ1-1; D gene ambiguous. Trimming shortened V by 8 bases and J by 3 bases, and 13 bases separated the two germline ends. Germline V gene data show CDR1 as SGHTA and CDR2 as FQGTGA. The CDR3 extends over 13 amino acids. CDR3 nucleotides: TGTGCCAGCGGAGACGACGGCTACACTGAAGCTTTCTTT. Protein: CASGDDGYTEAFF.

The CDR3 loop is CAISEGDNQPQHF. Written as DNA, the CDR3 is TGTGCCATCAGTGAGGGGGACAATCAGCCCCAGCATTTT. The chain employs TRBV10-3 and TRBJ1-5; D is unclear. V lost 2 bases, J lost 3 bases, and 5 bases lay in between. CDR1 is ENHRY and CDR2 is SYGVKD in the germline V gene. The CDR3 length is 13 residues.

This clonotype was seen many times. The chain joins TRBV6-2 or TRBV6-3 to TRBJ2-7; maybe TRBD2 (6 bases). Germline V CDR1 and CDR2: MNHEY, SVGEGT. CDR3 length: 14 residues. Trimming took 4 bases from V and 2 from J, leaving 12 bases between them. This CDR3 is CASSSGGETYEQYF. CDR3 nucleotides: TGTGCCAGCAGTTCAGGAGGGGAAACCTACGAGCAGTACTTC.

This clonotype was observed many times. The chain combines TRBV9 with TRBJ1-6; a possible D gene is TRBD1 (5 bases). Trimming left V 2 bases short and J 6 bases short, with 12 bases between. The CDR3 consists of 15 residues. Germline V gives CDR1 SGDLS, CDR2 YYNGEE. CDR3 in amino acids: CASSVGGAFNSPLHF. CDR3 bases: TGTGCCAGCAGCGTCGGAGGGGCTTTTAATTCACCCCTCCACTTT.

The chain couples TRBV19 to TRBJ1-5; 9 nucleotides line up with TRBD1. The CDR3 has 16 residues. With 6 bases clipped from V and 1 base from J, the junction kept 7 bases outside the gene matches. CDR1 is LNHDA and CDR2 is SQIVND in the germline V gene (reference sequence). The CDR3 is CASRRQGVGSNQPQHF. CDR3 nucleotides: TGTGCCAGTAGGAGACAGGGGGTAGGGAGCAATCAGCCCCAGCATTTT.

This sequence joins TRBV9 and TRBJ2-6, with TRBD2 identical over 10 bases. CDR1 is SGDLS and CDR2 is YYNGEE in the germline V gene. V trimming: 2 bases; J trimming: 2 bases; junction bases outside the gene matches: 4. CDR3 length: 17 amino acids. In nucleotides, the CDR3 is TGTGCCAGCAGCGTGGCTAGCGGGAGTACTGGGGCCAACGTCCTGACTTTC. Translated, it gives CASSVASGSTGANVLTF.

This rearrangement joins TRBV25-1 to TRBJ1-2; 7 bases line up with TRBD1. The trim removed 7 bases at V and 5 bases at J, leaving 10 bases unmatched. Germline CDR1 and CDR2: MGHDK and SYGVNS. The CDR3 length is 14 residues. The CDR3 protein is CASTSKDRSYGYTF. CDR3 coding DNA: TGTGCCAGCACCTCCAAGGACAGGTCTTATGGCTACACCTTC.

The chain couples TRBV19 to TRBJ1-6, with a possible D match to TRBD1 (5 bases). Germline lookup yields CDR1 LNHDA and CDR2 SQIVND (reference sequence). V shed 7 bases and J shed 5 bases, with 12 bases lying between them. The CDR3 has 14 residues. The CDR3 DNA sequence: TGTGCCAGTAAGCTCCAGGGAGATAATTCACCCCTCCACTTT. Its translation is CASKLQGDNSPLHF.

This clonotype was detected only a few times. The genes are TRBV2 and TRBJ2-2; D not resolved. The CDR3 is made up of 11 amino acids. V lost 8 bases to trimming and J lost 7 bases, with 8 bases between them. The germline gives CDR1 SNHLY, CDR2 FYNNEI. CDR3 sequence reads: CASLPNGELFF. The CDR3 DNA reads TGTGCCAGCCTACCTAACGGGGAGCTGTTTTTT.

This chain uses TRBV6-9 with TRBJ1-6; D not resolved. V gave up 2 bases and J gave up 7 bases, with 9 bases separating them. CDR1 MNHGY and CDR2 SVAAGI come from the germline V gene. This CDR3 contains 14 residues. The CDR3 DNA reads as TGTGCCAGCAGTTATGGGGTATCCAATTCACCCCTCCACTTT. This translates into CASSYGVSNSPLHF.

This clonotype was counted at least ten times. The chain recombines TRBV6-5 with TRBJ1-2; 8 nucleotides match TRBD1. Germline trimming cut 6 bases from V and 5 bases from J; bases unmatched to any gene: 8. Germline V lookup: CDR1 MNHEY, CDR2 SVGAGI. There are 14 residues in the CDR3. The CDR3 reads CASRRGQGVYGYTF. CDR3 DNA sequence: TGTGCCAGCAGACGTGGACAGGGTGTTTATGGCTACACCTTC.